One sample yielded the 21 T cell receptor beta chains listed below, sequenced in a study of preoperative IRX-2 immunotherapy in early breast cancer. Here immunoSEQ multiplex PCR was the method, and the copy in TCRdb shows in-frame clones only, minus some. The repertoire has around 34,000 clones, less than 90% of them found once; the top ten carry roughly 2.5%. The treatment was: preoperative locoregional IRX-2 cytokine immunotherapy. Material: lymph node tissue, obtained from a patient treated with IRX-2 immunotherapy. These receptors all come from a human donor with breast cancer.

V usage is TRBV30 and J usage is TRBJ2-1; TRBD2 matches at 10 bases. The junction had 1 base not matched to a gene; V was cut back by 0 bases and J by 11 bases. This CDR3 is built from 12 residues. Per the germline V gene, CDR1 is GTSNPN and CDR2 is SVGIG (reference sequence). The CDR3 coding sequence is TGTGCCTGGAGTGTACTAGCGGGAAAGCAGTTCTTC. Translated: CAWSVLAGKQFF.

In this sample, this clone is medium-sized (0.01 to 0.1%). The V gene is TRBV11-3, the J gene TRBJ1-5, with 7 bases aligning to TRBD1. CDR3 size: 14 residues. With V trimmed by 5 bases and J by 3 bases, 4 bases remained unmatched. Germline-derived CDR1 and CDR2 are SGHNT and YENEEA. The CDR3 region has the DNA TGTGCCAGCAGCAGCGACAGGGACAATCAGCCCCAGCATTTT. Translating it yields CASSSDRDNQPQHF.

This chain uses TRBV6-8 with TRBJ2-3; D gene unclear. Germline values: CDR1 MNHGY, CDR2 SAAAGT. This CDR3 is built from 14 residues. The V end was cut by 5 bases, the J end by 2 bases, with 11 bases between. The CDR3 region has the DNA TGTGCCAGCAGTATAAGGGCTATCACAGATACGCAGTATTTT. It is translated as CASSIRAITDTQYF.

The chain employs TRBV11-1 and TRBJ2-3; perhaps TRBD2 as D (6 bases). V dropped 5 bases and J dropped 2 bases, with 17 bases sitting between them. In germline, CDR1 is SGHAT, CDR2 FQDESV (reference sequence). This CDR3 has 16 amino acids. The CDR3 reads CASSQDPAGITDTQYF. The CDR3 nucleotides are TGTGCCAGCAGCCAAGATCCCGCGGGGATCACAGATACGCAGTATTTT.

The chain combines TRBV28 with TRBJ1-3; possible D gene TRBD1, 5 bases. The CDR3 contains 15 residues. Trimming left V 3 bases short and J 0 bases short, with 9 bases between. Germline loops: CDR1 MDHEN, CDR2 SYDVKM. DNA for the CDR3: TGTGCCAGCAGTTTCGGGGGTTTCTCTGGAAACACCATATATTTT. Encoded protein: CASSFGGFSGNTIYF.

The rearrangement links TRBV29-1 to TRBJ1-3; D not resolved. The CDR3 extends over 14 amino acids. Per the germline V gene, CDR1 is SQVTM and CDR2 is ANQGSEA. Deletions cut 4 bases from V and 0 bases from J, with 10 bases between. The CDR3: CSVVAAFSGNTIYF. In DNA, the CDR3 is TGCAGCGTTGTGGCAGCGTTCTCTGGAAACACCATATATTTT.

The chain joins TRBV15 to TRBJ2-6; D may be TRBD2 (6 bases). Trimming removed 0 bases at V and 10 bases at J, with 13 bases between. The CDR3 sequence is 15 residues long. Germline CDR1 reads LNHNV; CDR2 reads YYDKDF (reference sequence). CDR3 sequence: CATSRDRGSGNVLTF. DNA of the CDR3: TGTGCCACCAGCAGAGATCGAGGTAGCGGTAACGTCCTGACTTTC.

The rearrangement uses TRBV19 and TRBJ2-5, with D perhaps TRBD2 (5 bases). This CDR3 comprises 14 residues. Deletions cut 2 bases from V and 5 bases from J, with 12 bases between. Germline CDR1 and CDR2: LNHDA and SQIVND (reference sequence). The CDR3 protein is CASSITRGVETQYF. CDR3 coding DNA: TGTGCCAGTAGTATAACCCGGGGAGTGGAGACCCAGTACTTC.

This chain joins TRBV23-1 and TRBJ1-1, with D perhaps matching TRBD1 (6 bases). TRBV23-1 is an ORF; its function is uncertain. The V gene lost 4 bases and the J gene lost 8 bases, with 20 bases spanning the gap. CDR3 length: 15 amino acids. The CDR3 here is CASSRIRQDSREAFF. For the CDR3, the DNA is TGCGCCAGCAGTCGAATTCGACAGGACAGCAGAGAAGCTTTCTTT.

The gene calls are TRBV5-1 and TRBJ1-1; TRBD1 might be the D (6 bases). Trimming removed 6 bases at V and 0 bases at J, with 15 bases between. CDR1 is SGHRS and CDR2 is YFSETQ in the germline V gene. The length of the CDR3 is 15 residues. The CDR3 DNA reads TGCGCCAGCACGGTTAGGACAGCCATGAACACTGAAGCTTTCTTT. It encodes CASTVRTAMNTEAFF.

This clone was seen more than once but under ten times. V and J are TRBV28 and TRBJ1-5; no reliable D call. This CDR3 is 14 amino acids long. V shed 1 base and J shed 3 bases, with 7 bases lying between them. Germline V lookup: CDR1 MDHEN, CDR2 SYDVKM. The CDR3 is CASSLYQANQPQHF. Written as DNA, the CDR3 is TGTGCCAGCAGTTTATACCAGGCCAATCAGCCCCAGCATTTT.

The J gene is TRBJ1-2, the V gene TRBV6-8; 9 nucleotides line up with TRBD1. The CDR3 is made up of 14 amino acids. In germline, CDR1 is MNHGY, CDR2 SAAAGT. The J segment lost 8 bases and the V segment lost 5 bases, leaving 9 bases of the junction unmatched. The CDR3 loop is CASSHRDRDSGYTF. The DNA for the CDR3 is TGTGCCAGCAGTCACCGGGACAGGGATAGCGGCTACACCTTC.

The rearrangement joins TRBV6-8 to TRBJ2-7, with unresolved D. Trimming left V 2 bases short and J 6 bases short, with 8 bases between. Germline V CDR1 and CDR2: MNHGY, SAAAGT. The CDR3 runs 12 residues. CDR3: CASSYREGEQYF. CDR3 nucleotides: TGTGCCAGCAGTTACCGAGAAGGCGAGCAGTACTTC.

The chain couples TRBV11-3 to TRBJ1-5; D is possibly TRBD1 (6 bases). Germline CDR1 reads SGHNT; CDR2 reads YENEEA. Deletions cut 1 base from V and 1 base from J, with 11 bases between. The CDR3 runs 16 residues. The CDR3 spells CASSLGPRGSNQPQHF. The DNA of the CDR3 is TGTGCCAGCAGCTTAGGTCCCAGGGGAAGCAATCAGCCCCAGCATTTT.

The V gene is TRBV5-1, the J gene TRBJ2-3; no firm D call. CDR3 length: 15 amino acids. The germline gives CDR1 SGHRS, CDR2 YFSETQ. The V end lost 4 bases, the J end lost 2 bases, and 14 bases lay between the germline ends. Here the CDR3 reads CASSPTLGLTDTQYF. CDR3 sequence (DNA): TGCGCCAGCAGCCCAACCCTGGGCCTCACAGATACGCAGTATTTT. Full variable domain (rest looked up from reference TRBV5-1 and TRBJ2-3): KAGVTQTPRYLIKTRGQQVTLSCSPISGHRSVSWYQQTPGQGLQFLFEYFSETQRNKGNFPGRFSGRQFSNSRSEMNVSTLELGDSALYLCASSPTLGLTDTQYFGPGTRLTVL.

The genes are TRBV5-4 and TRBJ1-2; no clear D gene. V was pared by 2 bases and J by 2 bases, with 7 bases between. Germline CDR1 and CDR2: SGHNT and YYREEE (reference sequence). CDR3 size: 13 residues. For the CDR3, the DNA is TGTGCCAGCAGCTTAGATGGCAACTATGGCTACACCTTC. This codes for CASSLDGNYGYTF.

The genes are TRBV30 and TRBJ2-2; D perhaps matches TRBD2 (6 bases). The CDR3 totals 13 residues. V was clipped by 1 base and J by 7 bases, with 10 bases between them. Germline lookup yields CDR1 GTSNPN and CDR2 SVGIG (reference sequence). CDR3 sequence reads: CAWSGREDGELFF. In DNA form, the CDR3 reads TGTGCCTGGAGTGGCAGGGAGGACGGGGAGCTGTTTTTT.

The gene calls are TRBV18 and TRBJ1-1; tentative D call: TRBD1 (5 bases). The CDR3 consists of 12 residues. CDR1 is KGHSH and CDR2 is LQKENI in the germline V gene. Trimming shortened V by 3 bases and J by 7 bases, and 9 bases separated the two germline ends. CDR3 residues: CASSPLGDEAFF. CDR3 bases: TGTGCCAGCTCACCTTTGGGGGATGAAGCTTTCTTT.

CDR3 in amino acids: CASSYLVYEQFF. The CDR3 bases are TGTGCCAGCAGTTATTTAGTCTATGAGCAGTTCTTC. The rearrangement uses TRBV6-8 and TRBJ2-1; D ambiguous. Germline lookup yields CDR1 MNHGY and CDR2 SAAAGT. The V end was cut by 3 bases, the J end by 8 bases, with 8 bases between. The CDR3 totals 12 residues.

J is TRBJ1-2 and V is TRBV29-1; D not certain. Germline CDR1 SQVTM, CDR2 ANQGSEA. The CDR3 totals 12 residues. Trimming took off 3 bases at V and 3 bases at J, with 8 bases between the two ends. The CDR3 loop is CSVDYGDYGYTF. The CDR3 DNA reads as TGCAGCGTTGACTACGGGGACTATGGCTACACCTTC.

The chain has TRBV1 and TRBJ2-7. TRBV1 is flagged as a pseudogene. This CDR3 is 14 amino acids long. The CDR3 sequence is CASSPRGERYEQYF. CDR3 sequence (DNA): TGCGCCAGCAGCCCCCGAGGGGAGCGCTACGAGCAGTACTTC.